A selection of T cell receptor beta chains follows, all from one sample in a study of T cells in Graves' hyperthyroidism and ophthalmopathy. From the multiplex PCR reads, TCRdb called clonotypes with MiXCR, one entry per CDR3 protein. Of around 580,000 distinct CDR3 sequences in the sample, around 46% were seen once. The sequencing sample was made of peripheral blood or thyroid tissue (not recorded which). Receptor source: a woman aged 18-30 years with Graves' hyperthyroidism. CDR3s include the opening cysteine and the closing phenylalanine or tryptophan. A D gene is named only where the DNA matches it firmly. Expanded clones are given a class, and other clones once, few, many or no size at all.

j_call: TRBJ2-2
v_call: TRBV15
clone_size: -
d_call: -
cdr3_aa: CATSRDRGDRELFF
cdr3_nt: TGTGCCACCAGCAGAGATCGAGGGGACAGGGAGCTGTTTTTT

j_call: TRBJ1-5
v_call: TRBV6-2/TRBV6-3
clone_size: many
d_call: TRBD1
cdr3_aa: CASRQGQGRRQPQHF
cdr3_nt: TGTGCCAGCAGACAGGGACAGGGGAGACGGCAGCCCCAGCATTTT

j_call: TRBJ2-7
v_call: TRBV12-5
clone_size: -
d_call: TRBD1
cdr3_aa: CASGLLQPQGVGYEQYF
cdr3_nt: TGTGCTAGTGGTTTGCTTCAACCCCAGGGGGTCGGCTACGAGCAGTACTTC

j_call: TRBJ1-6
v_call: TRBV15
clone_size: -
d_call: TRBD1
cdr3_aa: CATGQGSGNSPLHF
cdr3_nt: TGTGCCACTGGACAGGGATCGGGTAATTCACCCCTCCACTTT

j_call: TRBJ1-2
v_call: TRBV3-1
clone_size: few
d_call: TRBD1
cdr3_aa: CASSQVRGGQADYGYTF
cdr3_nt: TGTGCCAGCAGCCAAGTTCGTGGAGGACAGGCGGACTATGGCTACACCTTC

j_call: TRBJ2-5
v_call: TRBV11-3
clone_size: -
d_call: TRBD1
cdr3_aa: CASSLGGTGAQETQYF
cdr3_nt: TGTGCCAGCAGCTTAGGGGGGACAGGGGCTCAAGAGACCCAGTACTTC

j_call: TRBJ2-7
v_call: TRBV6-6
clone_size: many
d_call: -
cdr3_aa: CASSIRGSGIYEQYF
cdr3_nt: TGTGCCAGCAGTATCCGGGGTAGCGGTATCTACGAGCAGTACTTC

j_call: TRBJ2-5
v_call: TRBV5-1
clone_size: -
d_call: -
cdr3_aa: CASSSWTYVRPAKTQYF
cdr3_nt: TGCGCCAGCAGCTCCTGGACATACGTAAGGCCGGCGAAGACCCAGTACTTC

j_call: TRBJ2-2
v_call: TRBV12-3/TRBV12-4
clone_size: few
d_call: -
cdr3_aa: CASSLRQRARELFF
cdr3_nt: TGTGCCAGCAGTTTGAGGCAAAGGGCCCGGGAGCTGTTTTTT

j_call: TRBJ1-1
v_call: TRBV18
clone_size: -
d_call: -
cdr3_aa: CASSPQGNTEASF
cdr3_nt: TGTGCCAGCTCACCACAGGGGAACACTGAAGCTTCCTTT

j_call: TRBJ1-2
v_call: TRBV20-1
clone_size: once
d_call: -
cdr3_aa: CSAGRDGYTF
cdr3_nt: TGCAGTGCTGGCCGGGATGGCTACACCTTC

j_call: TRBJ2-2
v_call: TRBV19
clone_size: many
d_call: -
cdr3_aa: CASRFTGELFF
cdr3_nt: TGTGCCAGTAGATTCACCGGGGAGCTGTTTTTT

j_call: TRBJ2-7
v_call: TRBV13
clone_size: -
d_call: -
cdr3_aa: CASSLAGTYNEQYF
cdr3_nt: TGTGCCAGCAGCTTAGCGGGGACGTACAATGAGCAGTACTTC

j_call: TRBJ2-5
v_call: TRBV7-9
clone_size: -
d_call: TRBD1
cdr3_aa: CASSWAGGNQPQYF
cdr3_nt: TGTGCCAGCAGCTGGGCAGGGGGAAATCAGCCCCAGTACTTC

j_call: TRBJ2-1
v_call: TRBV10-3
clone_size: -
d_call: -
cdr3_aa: CAIRKGLRRGYNEQFF
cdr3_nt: TGTGCCATCAGAAAGGGACTCCGCAGGGGCTACAATGAGCAGTTCTTC

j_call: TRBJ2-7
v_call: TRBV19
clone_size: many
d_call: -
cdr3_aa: CASSNRDYEQYF
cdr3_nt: TGTGCCAGTAGTAACCGGGACTACGAGCAGTACTTC

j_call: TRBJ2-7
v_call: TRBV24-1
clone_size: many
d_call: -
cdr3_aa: CATSVAGQQYF
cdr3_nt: TGTGCCACCAGTGTGGCAGGTCAGCAGTACTTC

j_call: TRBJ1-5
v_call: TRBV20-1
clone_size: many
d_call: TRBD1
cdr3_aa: CSATDRDLYQPQHF
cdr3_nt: TGCAGTGCAACGGACAGGGATCTCTATCAGCCCCAGCATTTT

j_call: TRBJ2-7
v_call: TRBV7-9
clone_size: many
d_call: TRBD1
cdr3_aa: CASSPVGQENSYEQYF
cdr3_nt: TGTGCCAGCAGCCCAGTGGGACAGGAAAACTCCTACGAGCAGTACTTC

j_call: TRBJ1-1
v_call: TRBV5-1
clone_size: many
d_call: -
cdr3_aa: CASSLVAGTEAFF
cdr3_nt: TGCGCCAGCAGCTTGGTGGCAGGCACTGAAGCTTTCTTT